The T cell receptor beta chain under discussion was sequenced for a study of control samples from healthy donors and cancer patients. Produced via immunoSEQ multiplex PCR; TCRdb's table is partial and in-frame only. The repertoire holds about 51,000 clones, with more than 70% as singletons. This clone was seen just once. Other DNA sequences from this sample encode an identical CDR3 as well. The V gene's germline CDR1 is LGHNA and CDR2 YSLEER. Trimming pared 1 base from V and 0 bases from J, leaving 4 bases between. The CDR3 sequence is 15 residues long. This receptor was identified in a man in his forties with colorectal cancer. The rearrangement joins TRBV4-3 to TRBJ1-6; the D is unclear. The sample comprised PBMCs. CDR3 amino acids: CASSQGSSYNSPLHF. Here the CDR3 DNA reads TGCGCCAGCAGCCAAGGAAGCTCCTATAATTCACCCCTCCACTTT.